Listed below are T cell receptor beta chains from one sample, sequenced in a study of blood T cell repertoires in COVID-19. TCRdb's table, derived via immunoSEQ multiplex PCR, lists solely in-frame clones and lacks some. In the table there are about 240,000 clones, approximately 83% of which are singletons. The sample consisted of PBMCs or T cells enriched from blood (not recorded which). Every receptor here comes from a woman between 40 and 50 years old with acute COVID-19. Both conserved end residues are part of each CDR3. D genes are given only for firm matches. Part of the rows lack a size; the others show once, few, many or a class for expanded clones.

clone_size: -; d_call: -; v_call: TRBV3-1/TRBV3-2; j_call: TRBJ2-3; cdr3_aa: CASSQSGFSTDTQYF; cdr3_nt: TGTGCCAGCAGCCAAAGCGGGTTTAGCACAGATACGCAGTATTTT
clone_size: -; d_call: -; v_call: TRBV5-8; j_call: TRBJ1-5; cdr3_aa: CASSRSVMPQHF; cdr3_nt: TGTGCCAGCAGCCGGTCGGTCATGCCCCAGCATTTT
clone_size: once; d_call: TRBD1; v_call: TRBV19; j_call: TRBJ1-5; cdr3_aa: CASSIGTGGIYQPQHF; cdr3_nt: TGTGCCAGTAGTATAGGGACAGGGGGCATATATCAGCCCCAGCATTTT
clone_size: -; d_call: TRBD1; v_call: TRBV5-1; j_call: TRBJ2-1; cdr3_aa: CASSLTSVGGTYNEQFF; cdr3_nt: TGCGCCAGCAGCTTGACTAGTGTAGGGGGCACATACAATGAGCAGTTCTTC
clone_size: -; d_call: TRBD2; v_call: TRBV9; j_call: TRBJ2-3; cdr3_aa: CASSVALAGADTQYF; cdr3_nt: TGTGCCAGCAGCGTAGCGCTAGCGGGCGCGGATACGCAGTATTTT
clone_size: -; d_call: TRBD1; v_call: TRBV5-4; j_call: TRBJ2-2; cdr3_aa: CASSSGTGANTGELFF; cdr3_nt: TGTGCCAGCAGCTCAGGGACAGGGGCGAACACCGGGGAGCTGTTTTTT
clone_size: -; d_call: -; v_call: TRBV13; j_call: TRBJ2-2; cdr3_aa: CASSLGRATGELFF; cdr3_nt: TGTGCCAGCAGCTTAGGCAGGGCCACCGGGGAGCTGTTTTTT
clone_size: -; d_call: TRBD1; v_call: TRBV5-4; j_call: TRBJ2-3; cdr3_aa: CASSSGTEFAQYF; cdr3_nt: TGTGCCAGCAGTTCCGGGACAGAGTTTGCGCAGTATTTT
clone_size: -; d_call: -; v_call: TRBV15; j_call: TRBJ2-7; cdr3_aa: CATSNADYEQYF; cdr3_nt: TGTGCCACCAGTAACGCAGACTACGAGCAGTACTTC
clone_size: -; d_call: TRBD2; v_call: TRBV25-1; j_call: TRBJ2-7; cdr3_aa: CASSAPTSGSSYEQYF; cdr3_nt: TGTGCCAGCAGTGCCCCAACTAGCGGGAGCTCCTACGAGCAGTACTTC